Listed below are T cell receptor beta chains from one sample, sequenced in a study of identical twins. TCRdb re-analysed the 5' RACE reads in MiXCR, keeping a single row per CDR3 protein. The sample contains around 1.7 million distinct CDR3 sequences, about 32% of which appear only once. Sequencing was carried out using cord blood. The receptor set was obtained from a newborn girl in good health. Each CDR3 is given with its conserved first and last residue. The D gene is left open where the match is weak. Clone size appears in some rows only: once, few, many, or a class for an expanded clone.

size: few; V: TRBV20-1; length: 14; J: TRBJ2-3; D: TRBD2; CDR3: CSARVSGGGDTQYF; DNA: TGCAGTGCTAGAGTTAGCGGGGGGGGAGATACGCAGTATTTT
size: .; V: TRBV4-2; length: 15; J: TRBJ2-7; D: .; CDR3: CASSDSASSYNEQYF; DNA: TGTGCCAGCAGCGATAGCGCCAGCTCCTACAATGAGCAGTACTTC
size: .; V: TRBV2; length: 16; J: TRBJ1-4; D: TRBD1; CDR3: CASSEWAGGSNEKLFF; DNA: TGTGCCAGCAGTGAATGGGCAGGGGGCAGTAATGAAAAACTGTTTTTT
size: .; V: TRBV12-3/TRBV12-4; length: 16; J: TRBJ2-2; D: TRBD2; CDR3: CASSLPLAGGPGELFF; DNA: TGTGCCAGCAGTTTACCACTAGCGGGGGGGCCCGGGGAGCTGTTTTTT
size: .; V: TRBV20-1; length: 14; J: TRBJ1-2; D: TRBD1; CDR3: CSARDRWDRDGYTF; DNA: TGCAGTGCTAGAGATCGATGGGACAGGGATGGCTACACCTTC
size: .; V: TRBV5-5; length: 14; J: TRBJ2-7; D: .; CDR3: CASSPHRHPYEQYF; DNA: TGTGCCAGCAGCCCCCACAGGCATCCCTACGAGCAGTACTTC
size: few; V: TRBV6-1; length: 14; J: TRBJ2-3; D: .; CDR3: CASILSEAVGPQYF; DNA: TGTGCCAGCATTTTATCCGAGGCGGTGGGGCCGCAGTATTTT
size: .; V: TRBV12-3/TRBV12-4; length: 16; J: TRBJ2-7; D: .; CDR3: CASSGGIGTSYNEQYF; DNA: TGTGCCAGCAGTGGGGGAATAGGGACCTCCTACAATGAGCAGTACTTC
size: .; V: TRBV4-2; length: 16; J: TRBJ1-5; D: TRBD1; CDR3: CASSQDDRAGNQPQHF; DNA: TGTGCCAGCAGCCAAGACGACAGGGCCGGCAATCAGCCCCAGCATTTT
size: .; V: TRBV30; length: 13; J: TRBJ1-5; D: .; CDR3: CAWSVLGDQPQHF; DNA: TGTGCCTGGAGTGTACTGGGGGATCAGCCCCAGCATTTT
size: .; V: TRBV12-3/TRBV12-4; length: 17; J: TRBJ2-5; D: TRBD2; CDR3: CASSLARLAGVRETQYF; DNA: TGTGCCAGCAGTTTAGCGAGACTAGCGGGAGTACGGGAGACCCAGTACTTC